Following are 27 T cell receptor beta chains from one sample sequenced in a study of OX40 agonist ivuxolimab in advanced cancers. Sequencing was performed with immunoSEQ multiplex PCR; in TCRdb, only in-frame clones are kept and a portion is missing. This table has under 65,000 clones, 85% to 95% appearing once. Source: CD4+ or CD8+ T cells sorted from blood, taken in a trial of the OX40 agonist ivuxolimab. The origin of the receptors is an adult with an advanced solid tumor such as melanoma, head and neck, liver or kidney cancer.

This clone has just a few counts. This chain joins TRBV30 and TRBJ1-2; tentatively, D is TRBD1 (6 bases). The CDR3 contains 15 residues. Looked up from germline, CDR1 is GTSNPN and CDR2 is SVGIG (reference sequence). Trimming left V 4 bases short and J 4 bases short, with 19 bases between. CDR3 region: CAWKKGGGRGYGYTF. The CDR3 DNA reads TGTGCCTGGAAGAAAGGCGGGGGGCGCGGCTATGGCTACACCTTC.

This sequence joins TRBV2 and TRBJ1-3, with TRBD1 matching 9 bases. The J segment lost 4 bases and the V segment lost 3 bases, leaving 4 bases of the junction unmatched. This CDR3 region has 15 residues. Germline CDR1 and CDR2: SNHLY and FYNNEI. Written as DNA, the CDR3 is TGTGCCAGCAGTGAGGACAGGGGATCGGGAAACACCATATATTTT. This gives the protein CASSEDRGSGNTIYF. Together with reference TRBV2 and TRBJ1-3, the CDR3 gives the full variable domain: EPEVTQTPSHQVTQMGQEVILRCVPISNHLYFYWYRQILGQKVEFLVSFYNNEISEKSEIFDDQFSVERPDGSNFTLKIRSTKLEDSAMYFCASSEDRGSGNTIYFGEGSWLTVV.

Notes on this clone: At one boundary the junction diverges from the germline segment, which might be a read error. This chain connects TRBV27 to TRBJ2-1; D is possibly TRBD1 (5 bases). This CDR3 spans 13 amino acids. CDR1 and CDR2 from the germline V gene are MNHEY and SMNVEV (reference sequence). The CDR3 sequence: CASTLTGYNEQFF. The CDR3 DNA follows: TGTGCCAGCACTTTAACAGGTTACAATGAGCAGTTCTTC.

V gene TRBV21-1 combines with J gene TRBJ2-7; the tabulated D call, TRBD1, remains unverified against the DNA. TRBV21-1 is a recognized pseudogene. This CDR3 contains 14 residues. CDR3 amino acids: CASKPRGVSYEQYF. CDR3 in DNA: TGTGCCAGCAAGCCTAGGGGCGTTTCCTACGAGCAGTACTTC.

This CDR3 reads CASSLPDRTWTDTQYF. CDR3 in DNA: TGTGCCAGCAGCTTACCGGACAGGACTTGGACAGATACGCAGTATTTT. The chain recombines TRBV7-9 with TRBJ2-3, with 7 bases that match TRBD1. Looked up from germline, CDR1 is SEHNR and CDR2 is FQNEAQ (reference sequence). The V segment lost 2 bases and the J segment 3 bases; nucleotides outside the gene matches: 8. This CDR3 is 16 amino acids long.

Only a few counts were recorded for this clone. V and J are TRBV6-5 and TRBJ2-3; maybe TRBD2 (6 bases). V lost 4 bases, J lost 5 bases, and 13 bases lay in between. The CDR3 sequence is 14 residues long. Germline V gene data show CDR1 as MNHEY and CDR2 as SVGAGI. CDR3 loop: CASSFSSARDTQYF. The CDR3 region has the DNA TGTGCCAGCAGTTTTTCTAGCGCCAGAGATACGCAGTATTTT.

This clone was observed once. The genes are TRBV5-4 and TRBJ1-1, with D unclear. This CDR3 comprises 12 residues. V lost 2 bases to trimming and J lost 5 bases, with 7 bases between them. Germline lookup yields CDR1 SGHNT and CDR2 YYREEE (reference sequence). CDR3 coding DNA: TGTGCCAGCAGCTTACCGGGGACTGAAGCTTTCTTT. It is translated as CASSLPGTEAFF. Based on the CDR3 plus reference TRBV5-4 and TRBJ1-1, the full variable domain is ETGVTQSPTHLIKTRGQQVTLRCSSQSGHNTVSWYQQALGQGPQFIFQYYREEENGRGNFPPRFSGLQFPNYSSELNVNALELDDSALYLCASSLPGTEAFFGQGTRLTVV.

This clone was seen a handful of times. V gene TRBV28 combines with J gene TRBJ2-5; 13 bases align to TRBD2. CDR1 MDHEN and CDR2 SYDVKM come from the germline V gene. Trimming took 3 bases from V and 5 from J; bases not matched to a gene: 12. The CDR3 covers 18 residues. This CDR3 is CASSLGKGTSGNWETQYF. CDR3 DNA: TGTGCCAGCAGTTTGGGGAAGGGGACTAGCGGGAACTGGGAGACCCAGTACTTC.

This clone occurred once. V gene TRBV5-8 combines with J gene TRBJ2-7; D call uncertain. The length of the CDR3 is 12 residues. Trimming shortened V by 3 bases and J by 2 bases, and 6 bases separated the two germline ends. Germline V gives CDR1 SGHTS, CDR2 YDEGEE. The chain's CDR3 is CASSYLPYEQYF. The CDR3 region has the DNA TGTGCCAGCAGCTACTTACCCTACGAGCAGTACTTC.

This clone was seen just once. The V call is TRBV14, the J call TRBJ2-7, with D unclear. Germline V gene sequence: CDR1 SGHDN, CDR2 FVKESK. V was clipped by 0 bases and J by 1 base, with 10 bases between them. The CDR3 runs to 15 residues. CDR3 residues: CASSQDEIGSYEQYF. CDR3 DNA: TGTGCCAGCAGCCAAGATGAAATTGGGTCCTACGAGCAGTACTTC.

As DNA, the CDR3 is TGTGCCAGTAGTATAACACCCTCTGGAAACACCATATATTTT. Translation: CASSITPSGNTIYF. The V call is TRBV19, the J call TRBJ1-3; D remains ambiguous. Trimming shortened V by 2 bases and J by 0 bases, and 5 bases separated the two germline ends. CDR1 is LNHDA, CDR2 SQIVND, per germline (reference sequence). This CDR3 has 14 amino acids.

The chain links TRBV4-3 to TRBJ2-7, with 9 bases identical to TRBD1. CDR3 size: 14 residues. CDR1 LGHNA and CDR2 YSLEER come from the germline V gene. J was trimmed by 3 bases and V by 1 base; bases with no gene match: 1. The CDR3 coding sequence is TGCGCCAGCAGCCAAGGGACAGGGGACTACGAGCAGTACTTC. This translates into CASSQGTGDYEQYF.

The genes are TRBV7-8 and TRBJ2-7; the match to TRBD2 covers 7 bases. Germline loops: CDR1 SGHVS, CDR2 FQNEAQ. The CDR3 length is 17 residues. V dropped 1 base and J dropped 1; count of bases not matched to a gene: 10. CDR3 in DNA: TGTGCCAGCAGCTTAGTGGAAGGCGGGGGAAGGTCCTACGAGCAGTACTTC. This gives the protein CASSLVEGGGRSYEQYF.

The chain employs TRBV15 and TRBJ1-5; D remains unclear. The CDR3 totals 16 residues. Germline loops: CDR1 LNHNV, CDR2 YYDKDF (reference sequence). Trimming stripped 0 bases from V and 1 base from J, with 10 bases between. The CDR3, as DNA: TGTGCCACCAGCAGAGATTTCACACCCAGCAATCAGCCCCAGCATTTT. Protein: CATSRDFTPSNQPQHF.

The chain links TRBV19 to TRBJ2-3; 7 bases agree with TRBD1. Germline V gene lookup returns CDR1 LNHDA and CDR2 SQIVND (reference sequence). This CDR3 is 15 amino acids long. The CDR3 DNA reads TGTGCGAGTCAGGGACAGAGCATTAGCACAGATACGCAGTATTTT. It is translated as CASQGQSISTDTQYF.

The V and J genes are TRBV6-5 and TRBJ2-7; D might be TRBD1 (6 bases). Trimming pared 2 bases from V and 6 bases from J, leaving 17 bases between. The CDR3 consists of 15 residues. Germline-derived CDR1 and CDR2 are MNHEY and SVGAGI. Written as DNA, the CDR3 is TGTGCCAGCAGTTACACGGCCCAGGGGATAGGCGAGCAGTACTTC. It yields the protein CASSYTAQGIGEQYF.

The table lists this clone with a few counts. The V call is TRBV2, the J call TRBJ1-2; tentative D call: TRBD1 (6 bases). Per the germline V gene, CDR1 is SNHLY and CDR2 is FYNNEI. V was clipped by 6 bases and J by 7 bases, with 15 bases between them. The CDR3 spans 13 residues. CDR3 residues: CASRRGELGGYTF. The CDR3 bases are TGTGCCAGCAGAAGGGGGGAGCTAGGTGGCTACACCTTC.

The chain combines TRBV7-2 with TRBJ2-7; 8 nucleotides line up with TRBD2. J lost 4 bases, V lost 5 bases, and 10 bases had no gene match. Germline V gives CDR1 SGHTA, CDR2 FQGNSA. This CDR3 spans 15 amino acids. CDR3 sequence: CASSPFSGAVYEQYF. CDR3 nucleotides: TGTGCCAGCAGCCCCTTTAGCGGGGCGGTGTACGAGCAGTACTTC.

This clone was counted a single time. This sequence joins TRBV18 and TRBJ1-1; TRBD1 might be the D (5 bases). Germline values: CDR1 KGHSH, CDR2 LQKENI. Between the trimmed V and J ends, which lost 2 bases and 5 bases, there was a span of 12 bases. This CDR3 is built from 14 residues. The CDR3 sequence is CASSPEQGGTEAFF. CDR3 in DNA: TGTGCCAGCTCACCAGAGCAGGGAGGTACTGAAGCTTTCTTT.

The chain is built from TRBV27 and TRBJ1-2; 8 bases align to TRBD1. J was trimmed by 6 bases and V by 6 bases; bases with no gene match: 9. The CDR3 is made up of 14 amino acids. CDR1 MNHEY and CDR2 SMNVEV come from the germline V gene (reference sequence). The CDR3 sequence: CASSLEAGGNGYTF. As DNA, the CDR3 is TGTGCCAGCAGCCTGGAGGCAGGGGGCAATGGCTACACCTTC.

CDR3 sequence: CSVEDPAGFSYEQYF. The CDR3 DNA is TGCAGCGTTGAAGATCCCGCAGGGTTCTCCTACGAGCAGTACTTC. The genes are TRBV29-1 and TRBJ2-7; D possibly corresponds to TRBD1 (5 bases). The V gene's germline CDR1 is SQVTM and CDR2 ANQGSEA. V was trimmed by 0 bases and J by 0 bases, leaving 12 bases between them. The CDR3 is 15 amino acids.

The rearrangement joins TRBV6-5 to TRBJ2-1, with unresolved D. The CDR3 runs to 12 residues. Germline CDR1 MNHEY, CDR2 SVGAGI. V lost 5 bases and J lost 7, with 9 bases in between. The CDR3 region is CASSPGQNEQFF. For the CDR3, the DNA is TGTGCCAGCAGTCCCGGTCAGAATGAGCAGTTCTTC.

The V call is TRBV5-8, the J call TRBJ2-3; D gene ambiguous. There are 12 residues in the CDR3. The V gene's germline CDR1 is SGHTS and CDR2 YDEGEE. The V gene lost 0 bases and the J gene lost 6 bases, with 5 bases spanning the gap. CDR3 in DNA: TGTGCCAGCAGCTTGGATGCGGATACGCAGTATTTT. Protein product: CASSLDADTQYF.

The chain is built from TRBV28 and TRBJ2-5; 7 bases are a match to TRBD2. Germline assignment: CDR1 MDHEN and CDR2 SYDVKM. V lost 10 bases, J lost 7 bases, and 15 bases stayed unmatched. The CDR3 is 14 amino acids. The CDR3 sequence: CATGGPRVGVTQYF. In DNA form, the CDR3 reads TGTGCCACGGGAGGACCCAGGGTGGGGGTGACCCAGTACTTC.

The gene calls are TRBV19 and TRBJ1-5; D unclear. V dropped 3 bases and J dropped 3 bases, with 18 bases sitting between them. Looked up from germline, CDR1 is LNHDA and CDR2 is SQIVND (reference sequence). The CDR3 is 17 residues long. The CDR3 is CASSMSSRAGLNQPQHF. The CDR3 region has the DNA TGTGCCAGTAGTATGTCATCTCGGGCAGGCCTCAATCAGCCCCAGCATTTT.

The CDR3 loop reads CASSLAAGGYEQYF. The DNA of the CDR3 is TGTGCCAGCAGCTTAGCAGCGGGAGGCTACGAGCAGTACTTC. The chain links TRBV7-2 to TRBJ2-7; TRBD2 aligns across 9 bases. Per germline, CDR1 SGHTA and CDR2 FQGNSA. The CDR3 has 14 residues. J was trimmed by 3 bases and V by 0 bases; bases with no gene match: 0.

This chain connects TRBV29-1 to TRBJ2-3, with D uncertain. Trimming took off 6 bases at V and 0 bases at J, with 28 bases between the two ends. The CDR3 has 19 amino acids. CDR1 is SQVTM, CDR2 ANQGSEA, per germline. The CDR3 here is CSVAFVLGLQAVSTDTQYF. The CDR3 nucleotides are TGCAGCGTAGCCTTTGTCCTGGGCCTCCAGGCTGTGAGCACAGATACGCAGTATTTT.